This T cell receptor beta chain is drawn from a study of cytomegalovirus exposure and HLA in healthy donors. The germline V gene encodes CDR1 SGHNT and CDR2 YYREEE (reference sequence). Trimming took off 4 bases at V and 2 bases at J, with 12 bases between the two ends. This CDR3 comprises 15 residues. 60 Vbeta and 13 Jbeta primers were used in PCR. Clones were read by immunoSEQ multiplex PCR, and TCRdb kept only the in-frame ones, dropping some. Among about 220,000 clones listed, about 74% were seen once. This rearrangement joins TRBV5-4 to TRBJ1-4, with D maybe TRBD1 (6 bases). The TCR originated in a woman aged 25 to 39 in good health and CMV-seronegative. Material: PBMCs. For the CDR3, the DNA is TGTGCCAGCAGCCGCGACGGACAGACTAATGAAAAACTGTTTTTT. Protein product: CASSRDGQTNEKLFF.